Here is one TCR beta chain with its context. The antigen remains undetermined. Time point: blood 4 weeks post-SBRT, at nephrectomy. Treatment defined: 15 Gy SBRT to primary tumor, nephrectomy 4 weeks later. Nephrectomy followed 15 Gy stereotactic body radiation by 4 weeks. The repertoire was sequenced with immunoSEQ multiplex PCR; TCRdb's copy has only in-frame clones and lacks some. The sample includes under 200,000 clones, 88% of them seen just once. The entry originates in a study of radiation and T cells in renal cell carcinoma. Study findings and constraints: In blood, top tumor clones expanded by 2 weeks, shrinking by 4.

The CDR3 spans 15 residues. Germline V gene lookup returns CDR1 SGHVS and CDR2 FNYEAQ. Trimming stripped 7 bases from V and 1 base from J, with 13 bases between. The chain carries TRBV7-6 and TRBJ2-2, with a possible D match to TRBD1 (6 bases). Sequencing was performed on blood, taken from a patient whose treatment included radiotherapy and nephrectomy. The clonotype originates from a woman aged 50 to 60 with renal cell carcinoma. The CDR3: CASKPTRGNTGELFF. CDR3 coding DNA: TGTGCCAGCAAACCGACCAGGGGGAACACCGGGGAGCTGTTTTTT.